The subject of this entry is one TCR beta chain. Repertoires were generated with immunoSEQ multiplex PCR, while TCRdb's copy carries only in-frame clones and drops some. In the table there are some 490,000 clones, 70% to 90% of which are singletons. CDR3 length equals 15 residues. The germline V gene has CDR1 LNHDA and CDR2 SQIVND (reference sequence). The V end was cut by 5 bases, the J end by 3 bases, with 14 bases between. This entry is derived from a study of blood T cell repertoires in COVID-19. Study information: Samples representing acute and convalescent COVID-19 were sourced from the United States, Italy and Spain.

Sequenced input: peripheral blood. This TCR derives from a human donor in a cohort sampled during active COVID-19. The chain uses TRBV19 and TRBJ1-5, with no clear D. CDR3 nucleotide sequence: TGTGCCAGTAGTTCCTCGGGGAACCTCAATCAGCCCCAGCATTTT. Protein sequence: CASSSSGNLNQPQHF. Looking up the rest from reference TRBV19 and TRBJ1-5 gives the full variable domain: DGGITQSPKYLFRKEGQNVTLSCEQNLNHDAMYWYRQDPGQGLRLIYYSQIVNDFQKGDIAEGYSVSREKKESFPLTVTSAQKNPTAFYLCASSSSGNLNQPQHFGDGTRLSIL.